This section outlines one T cell receptor (beta chain) sequence together with its context. Given a much more abundant clone one base away, this may be a read error. This sample stems from a study of shared clonotypes between healthy human individuals. An assay was performed, and its level was deep. Sequenced by immunoSEQ multiplex PCR; TCRdb stores in-frame clones only, minus some. The profile covers over a million clones, with about 84% appearing a single time and 0.61% taken by the ten largest. CDR1 and CDR2 (germline): MNHNY, SVGAGI (reference sequence). After removal of 6 bases from V and 0 bases from J, the junction contained 2 bases not matched to a gene. CDR3 length equals 13 residues.

The origin of this receptor is a man between 18 and 29 years old in good health. Some clones in this sample may be carry-over from other donors' samples. Material for sequencing was memory CD4+ T cells from PBMCs. Regarding subset: CD45RA-negative fraction. The rearrangement joins TRBV6-6 to TRBJ2-7; 7 positions match TRBD1. The DNA for the CDR3 is TGTGCCAGCAGACGGGACAGCTCCTACGAGCAGTACTTC. Translated: CASRRDSSYEQYF.